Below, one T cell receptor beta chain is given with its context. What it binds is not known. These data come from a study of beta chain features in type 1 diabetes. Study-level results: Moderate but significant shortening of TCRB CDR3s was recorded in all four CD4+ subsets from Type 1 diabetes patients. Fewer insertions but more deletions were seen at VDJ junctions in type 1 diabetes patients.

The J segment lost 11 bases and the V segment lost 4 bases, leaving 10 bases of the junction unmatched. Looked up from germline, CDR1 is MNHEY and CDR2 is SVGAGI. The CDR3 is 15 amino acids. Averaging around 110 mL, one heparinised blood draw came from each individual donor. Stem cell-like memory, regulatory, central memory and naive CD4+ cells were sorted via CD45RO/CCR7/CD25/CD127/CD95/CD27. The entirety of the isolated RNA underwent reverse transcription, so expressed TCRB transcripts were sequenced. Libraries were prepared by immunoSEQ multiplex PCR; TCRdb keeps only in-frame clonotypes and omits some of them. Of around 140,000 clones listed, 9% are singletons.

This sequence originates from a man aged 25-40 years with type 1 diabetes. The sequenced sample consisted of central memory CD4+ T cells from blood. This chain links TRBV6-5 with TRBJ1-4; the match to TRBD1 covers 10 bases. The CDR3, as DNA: TGTGCCAGCAGTTCTCCCGGGACAGGGGCCAGGAAACTGTTTTTT. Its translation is CASSSPGTGARKLFF.